This is a list of T cell receptor beta chains from one sample in a study of early T cells in non-severe SARS-CoV-2 infection. In TCRdb, the 5' RACE reads were re-called with MiXCR into one record per CDR3 protein. Counted here are fewer than 100,000 distinct CDR3 sequences, over 9.5% occurring once; the ten biggest clones make up 3.4%. Sequencing was carried out using whole blood. The receptors were sampled from an adult who was a healthcare worker with PCR-confirmed SARS-CoV-2 infection or an uninfected control (not recorded which). Both conserved end residues are trimmed from each CDR3. The D gene is left open where the match is weak. Clone size is stated in some rows and not others, as once, few, many or a class when expanded.

D	length	J	size	V	CDR3
TRBD2	11	TRBJ2-7	once	TRBV20-1	SVRTSGGYEQY
-	11	TRBJ1-5	-	TRBV7-6	ASSPKPDQPQH
-	13	TRBJ1-1	-	TRBV5-6	ASSPDPETGTEAF
-	14	TRBJ2-5	-	TRBV5-1	ASSLEGQGGEETQY
-	12	TRBJ2-7	few	TRBV28	ASKSGGFSYEQY
-	13	TRBJ2-7	-	TRBV27	ASSFQRKSSYEQY
TRBD1	15	TRBJ1-1	-	TRBV7-3	ASSSQGQGAPNTEAF
-	12	TRBJ2-2	-	TRBV18	ASSPGANTGELF
-	12	TRBJ2-7	-	TRBV18	ASSPLGAGYEQY
TRBD1	11	TRBJ1-1	-	TRBV30	AWDRGLNTEAF